This entry lists 14 T cell receptor beta chains sequenced from one sample in a study of spatial heterogeneity in lung cancer. TCRdb reprocessed the 5' RACE reads via MiXCR and lists one record per CDR3 protein. Of 6,100 or so distinct CDR3 sequences in the sample, 6.7% were seen once. Specified time point: sample taken at primary tumor resection. General study results and limits: Higher tumor mutation counts went along with higher counts of expanded intratumoral alpha and beta TCRs.

Their cognate antigens are unknown. The specimen comprised lung tumor tissue, sampled at surgery. These receptors were taken from a male donor with early-stage non-small cell lung cancer.

CDR3 residues: CSALQWEGPNTEAFF. The DNA for the CDR3 is TGCAGTGCCCTACAATGGGAGGGGCCTAACACTGAAGCTTTCTTT. The genes are TRBV20-1 and TRBJ1-1; D possibly corresponds to TRBD1 (5 bases). V was pared by 6 bases and J by 2 bases, with 19 bases between. The CDR3 is made up of 15 amino acids. Per the germline V gene, CDR1 is DFQATT and CDR2 is SNEGSKA (reference sequence).

By frequency in the sample, this clonotype is medium-sized. The rearrangement joins TRBV29-1 to TRBJ2-6, with D possibly TRBD1 on 6 matching bases. Trimming pared 7 bases from V and 3 bases from J, leaving 10 bases between. The CDR3 consists of 13 residues. Germline V gene sequence: CDR1 SQVTM, CDR2 ANQGSEA. CDR3 nucleotide sequence: TGCAGCGCACAGGGCCATGGGGCCAACGTCCTGACTTTC. Translated, it gives CSAQGHGANVLTF.

This clonotype is medium-sized within its sample. V and J are TRBV20-1 and TRBJ2-3; 10 bases map to TRBD2. Germline lookup yields CDR1 DFQATT and CDR2 SNEGSKA (reference sequence). CDR3 size: 15 residues. V lost 1 base and J lost 5; bases outside the gene matches: 6. The CDR3 DNA reads as TGCAGTGCTAGAGGGGGGACTAGCGTGCAAGATACGCAGTATTTT. The encoded protein is CSARGGTSVQDTQYF.

This clonotype qualifies as medium-sized. CDR3 residues: CASSYEEGTEAFF. CDR3 in DNA: TGTGCCAGCAGTTATGAGGAGGGGACTGAAGCTTTCTTT. This chain joins TRBV6-2 or TRBV6-3 and TRBJ1-1, with D possibly being TRBD1 (5 bases). CDR1 MNHEY and CDR2 SVGEGT come from the germline V gene. The CDR3 spans 13 residues. Trimming took off 3 bases at V and 5 bases at J, with 10 bases between the two ends.

V gene TRBV29-1 combines with J gene TRBJ2-7, with TRBD2 as a possible D gene (5 bases). The V end lost 4 bases, the J end lost 2 bases, and 9 bases lay between the germline ends. CDR1 is SQVTM and CDR2 is ANQGSEA in the germline V gene. This CDR3 region has 12 residues. The CDR3 DNA is TGCAGCGTTGTACGGGGAACCTACGAGCAGTACTTC. It translates to CSVVRGTYEQYF.

By sample share, this clonotype is medium-sized (0.01 to 0.1%). The chain combines TRBV10-3 with TRBJ2-5, with D perhaps TRBD2 (5 bases). The CDR3 is 15 residues long. Germline CDR1 is ENHRY and CDR2 is SYGVKD. Trimming left V 4 bases short and J 2 bases short, with 14 bases between. The CDR3 is CAISVGEVGQETQYF. As DNA, the CDR3 is TGTGCCATCAGTGTCGGGGAAGTCGGGCAAGAGACCCAGTACTTC.

The genes are TRBV28 and TRBJ2-5, with D maybe TRBD1 (6 bases). This CDR3 spans 14 amino acids. Germline CDR1 is MDHEN and CDR2 is SYDVKM. Trimming took 6 bases from V and 3 from J, leaving 14 bases between them. CDR3 region: CASRLPGQKETQYF. Written as DNA, the CDR3 is TGTGCCAGCAGGCTACCCGGACAGAAAGAGACCCAGTACTTC. The variable domain in full, with the rest retrieved from reference TRBV28 and TRBJ2-5, is DVKVTQSSRYLVKRTGEKVFLECVQDMDHENMFWYRQDPGLGLRLIYFSYDVKMKEKGDIPEGYSVSREKKERFSLILESASTNQTSMYLCASRLPGQKETQYFGPGTRLLVL.

The rearrangement links TRBV6-5 to TRBJ2-7; 9 bases agree with TRBD2. After removal of 1 base from V and 3 bases from J, the junction contained 10 bases not matched to a gene. CDR1 is MNHEY, CDR2 SVGAGI, per germline. CDR3 size: 17 residues. CDR3 amino acids: CASSYLGGGSGSYEQYF. The CDR3 DNA reads TGTGCCAGCAGTTACTTAGGGGGAGGTAGCGGGAGCTACGAGCAGTACTTC.

This clonotype was picked up many times. V and J are TRBV27 and TRBJ2-7; 8 bases are shared with TRBD2. There are 14 residues in the CDR3. V lost 5 bases, J lost 0 bases, and 3 bases stayed unmatched. Per the germline V gene, CDR1 is MNHEY and CDR2 is SMNVEV (reference sequence). The DNA for the CDR3 is TGTGCCAGCAGTAAGACTAGCGCCTCCTACGAGCAGTACTTC. Residues: CASSKTSASYEQYF.

This clonotype was counted at least ten times. The gene calls are TRBV2 and TRBJ2-7; D not certain. CDR3 length equals 13 residues. Per the germline V gene, CDR1 is SNHLY and CDR2 is FYNNEI. Trimming shortened V by 4 bases and J by 5 bases, and 12 bases separated the two germline ends. CDR3 in amino acids: CASSGLGGHEQYF. The CDR3 DNA sequence: TGTGCCAGCAGTGGATTGGGCGGCCACGAGCAGTACTTC.

This clonotype was counted a few times. This may be a read error: a much more frequent sequence differs by one nucleotide. The gene calls are TRBV6-5 and TRBJ2-7, with D uncertain. Germline CDR1 reads MNHEY; CDR2 reads SVGAGI. This CDR3 is 12 amino acids long. Written as DNA, the CDR3 is TGTACCAGCAGTTATGGCGGAGCCGAGCAGTACTTC. It translates to CTSSYGGAEQYF.

Many counts were recorded for this clonotype. The rearrangement joins TRBV29-1 to TRBJ2-2, with TRBD2 identical over 11 bases. The CDR3 runs to 14 residues. Germline loops: CDR1 SQVTM, CDR2 ANQGSEA. Losses at the gene ends were 4 bases for V and 6 bases for J; bases not matched to a gene: 4. DNA of the CDR3: TGCAGCGTTGTAGCGGGAGGGCCGGCCGGGGAGCTGTTTTTT. It yields the protein CSVVAGGPAGELFF.

This clonotype is termed medium-sized. The rearrangement uses TRBV11-2 and TRBJ2-7; no firm D call. Trimming cost V 1 base and J 0 bases, with 10 bases left between them. The CDR3 totals 15 residues. CDR1 and CDR2 from the germline V gene are SGHAT and FQNNGV. The CDR3 sequence: CASSLGYLSSYEQYF. The CDR3 coding sequence is TGTGCCAGCAGCTTAGGATACCTCAGCTCCTACGAGCAGTACTTC.

This clonotype is deemed medium-sized (0.01 to 0.1%). The gene calls are TRBV18 and TRBJ2-1; 10 bases are shared with TRBD2. The length of the CDR3 is 16 residues. Germline values: CDR1 KGHSH, CDR2 LQKENI. With 1 base clipped from V and 1 base from J, the junction kept 1 base outside the gene matches. The CDR3 spells CASSPLTSGSYNEQFF. The CDR3 nucleotides read TGTGCCAGCTCACCACTGACTAGCGGGTCCTACAATGAGCAGTTCTTC.